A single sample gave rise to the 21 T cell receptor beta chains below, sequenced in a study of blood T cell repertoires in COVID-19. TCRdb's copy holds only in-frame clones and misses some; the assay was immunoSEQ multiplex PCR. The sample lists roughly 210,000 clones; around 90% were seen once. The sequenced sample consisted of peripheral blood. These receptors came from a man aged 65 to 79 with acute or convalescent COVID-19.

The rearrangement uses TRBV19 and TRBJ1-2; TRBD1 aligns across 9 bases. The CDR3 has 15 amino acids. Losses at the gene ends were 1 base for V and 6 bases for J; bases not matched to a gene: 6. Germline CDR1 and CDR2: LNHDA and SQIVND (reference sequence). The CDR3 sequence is CASSIADRGFDGYTF. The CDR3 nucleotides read TGTGCCAGTAGTATAGCGGACAGGGGATTCGATGGCTACACCTTC.

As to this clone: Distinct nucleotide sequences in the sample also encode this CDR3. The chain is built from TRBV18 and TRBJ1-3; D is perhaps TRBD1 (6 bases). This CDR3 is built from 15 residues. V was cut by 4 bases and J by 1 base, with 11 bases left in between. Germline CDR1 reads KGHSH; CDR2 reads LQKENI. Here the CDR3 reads CASSRTERSGNTIYF. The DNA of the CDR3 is TGTGCCAGCTCACGGACAGAGAGGTCTGGAAACACCATATATTTT.

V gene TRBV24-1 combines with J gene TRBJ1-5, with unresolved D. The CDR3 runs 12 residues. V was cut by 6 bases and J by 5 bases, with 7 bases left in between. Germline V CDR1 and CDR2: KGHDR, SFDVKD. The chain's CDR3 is CATSPRDQPQHF. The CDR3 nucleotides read TGTGCCACCAGTCCCCGGGATCAGCCCCAGCATTTT.

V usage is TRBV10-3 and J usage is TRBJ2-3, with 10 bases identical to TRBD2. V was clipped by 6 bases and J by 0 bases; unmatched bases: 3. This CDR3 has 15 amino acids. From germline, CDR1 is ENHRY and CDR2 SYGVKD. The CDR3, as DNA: TGTGCCATCAGCGAGCGGGAGGGCAGCACAGATACGCAGTATTTT. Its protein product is CAISEREGSTDTQYF.

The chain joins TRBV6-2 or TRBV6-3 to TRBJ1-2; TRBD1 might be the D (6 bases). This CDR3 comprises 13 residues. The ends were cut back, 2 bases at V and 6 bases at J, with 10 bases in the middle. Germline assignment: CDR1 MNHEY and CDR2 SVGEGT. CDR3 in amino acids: CASSYAGVNGYTF. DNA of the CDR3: TGTGCCAGCAGTTACGCAGGGGTAAATGGCTACACCTTC.

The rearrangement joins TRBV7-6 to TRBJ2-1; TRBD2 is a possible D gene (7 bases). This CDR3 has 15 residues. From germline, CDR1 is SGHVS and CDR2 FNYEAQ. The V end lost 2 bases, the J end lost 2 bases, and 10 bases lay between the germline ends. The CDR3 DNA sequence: TGTGCCAGCAGCTTATGGGAGGGGGCCTACAATGAGCAGTTCTTC. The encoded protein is CASSLWEGAYNEQFF.

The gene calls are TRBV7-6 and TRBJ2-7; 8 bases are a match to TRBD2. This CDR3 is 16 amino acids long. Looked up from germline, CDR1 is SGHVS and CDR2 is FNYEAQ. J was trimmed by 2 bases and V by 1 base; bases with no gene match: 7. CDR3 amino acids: CASSLGPGLETYEQYF. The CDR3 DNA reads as TGTGCCAGCAGCTTAGGACCGGGACTAGAGACCTACGAGCAGTACTTC.

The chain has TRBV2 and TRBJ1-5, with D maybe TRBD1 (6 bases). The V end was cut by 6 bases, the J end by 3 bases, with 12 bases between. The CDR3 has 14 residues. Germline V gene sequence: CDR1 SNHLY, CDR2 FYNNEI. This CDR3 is CASSANRDNQPQHF. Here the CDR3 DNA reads TGTGCCAGCAGCGCCAACAGGGACAATCAGCCCCAGCATTTT.

CDR3 nucleotide sequence: TGTGCCAGCAGTTCAGGACAGGGTATTTGGGAGCAGTACTTC. This sequence encodes CASSSGQGIWEQYF. J is TRBJ2-7 and V is TRBV6-5, with 8 bases identical to TRBD1. The CDR3 loop spans 14 amino acids. Germline CDR1 and CDR2: MNHEY and SVGAGI. V was pared by 4 bases and J by 7 bases, with 9 bases of the junction left unmatched.

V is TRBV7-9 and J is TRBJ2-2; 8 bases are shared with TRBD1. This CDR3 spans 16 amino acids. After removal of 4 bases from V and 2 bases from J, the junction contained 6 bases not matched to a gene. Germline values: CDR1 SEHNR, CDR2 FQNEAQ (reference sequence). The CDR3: CASSSTGGKNTGELFF. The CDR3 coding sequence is TGTGCCAGCAGCTCAACAGGGGGGAAAAACACCGGGGAGCTGTTTTTT.

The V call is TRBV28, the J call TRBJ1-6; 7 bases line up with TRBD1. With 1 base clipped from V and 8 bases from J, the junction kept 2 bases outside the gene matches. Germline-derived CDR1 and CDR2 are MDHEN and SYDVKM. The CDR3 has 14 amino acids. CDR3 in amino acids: CASSLSGGYSPLHF. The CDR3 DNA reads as TGTGCCAGCAGTTTATCAGGGGGGTATTCACCCCTCCACTTT.

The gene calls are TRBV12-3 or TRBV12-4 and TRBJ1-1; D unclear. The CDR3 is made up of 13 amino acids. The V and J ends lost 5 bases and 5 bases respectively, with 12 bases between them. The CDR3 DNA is TGTGCCAGCAGTACACGGGGAGATACTGAAGCTTTCTTT. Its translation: CASSTRGDTEAFF.

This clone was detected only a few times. CDR3: CASSMAGVGGYTF. In DNA form, the CDR3 reads TGTGCCAGTAGTATGGCCGGGGTCGGGGGCTACACCTTC. The chain recombines TRBV19 with TRBJ1-2, with unresolved D. Germline V gene data show CDR1 as LNHDA and CDR2 as SQIVND (reference sequence). CDR3 length equals 13 residues. With 3 bases removed from V and 8 bases from J, the gap between germline ends came to 13 bases.

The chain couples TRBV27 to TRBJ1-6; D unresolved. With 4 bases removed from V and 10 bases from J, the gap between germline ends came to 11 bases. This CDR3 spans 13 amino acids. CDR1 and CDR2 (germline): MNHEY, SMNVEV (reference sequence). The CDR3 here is CASSYEGKSPLHF. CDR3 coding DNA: TGTGCCAGCAGTTATGAGGGAAAATCACCCCTCCACTTT.

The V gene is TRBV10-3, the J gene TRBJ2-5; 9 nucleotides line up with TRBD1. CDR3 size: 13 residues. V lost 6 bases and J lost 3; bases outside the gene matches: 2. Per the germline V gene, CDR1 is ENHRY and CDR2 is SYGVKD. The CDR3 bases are TGTGCCATCAGACAGGGGGCCGAAGAGACCCAGTACTTC. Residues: CAIRQGAEETQYF.

Written as DNA, the CDR3 is TGTGCCAGCAGCTTAGGATCACAGGGCGTCTACGAGCAGTACTTC. Translated: CASSLGSQGVYEQYF. The V and J genes are TRBV7-9 and TRBJ2-7, with TRBD1 as a possible D gene (6 bases). Germline V gene data show CDR1 as SEHNR and CDR2 as FQNEAQ (reference sequence). The V end was cut by 1 base, the J end by 3 bases, with 13 bases between. This CDR3 comprises 15 residues.

DNA for the CDR3: TGCGCCAGCAGCTTAGGACAGGGGCTGAACACCGGGGAGCTGTTTTTT. This gives the protein CASSLGQGLNTGELFF. The V and J genes are TRBV5-1 and TRBJ2-2; 9 bases align to TRBD1. The V and J ends lost 2 bases and 1 base, in that order; junction bases with no gene match: 3. CDR3 size: 16 residues. CDR1 SGHRS and CDR2 YFSETQ come from the germline V gene.

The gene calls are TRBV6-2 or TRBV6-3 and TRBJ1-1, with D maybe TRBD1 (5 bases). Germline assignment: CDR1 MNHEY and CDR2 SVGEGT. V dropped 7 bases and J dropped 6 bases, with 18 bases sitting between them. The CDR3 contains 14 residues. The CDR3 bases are TGTGCCAGCACCCCGGCAGGGTTCGGTTCTGAAGCTTTCTTT. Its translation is CASTPAGFGSEAFF.

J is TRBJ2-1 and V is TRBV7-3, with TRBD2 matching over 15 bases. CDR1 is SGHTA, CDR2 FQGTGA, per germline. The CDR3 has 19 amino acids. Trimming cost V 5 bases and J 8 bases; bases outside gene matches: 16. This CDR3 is CASSHGGLAGGTTLHEQFF. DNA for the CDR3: TGTGCCAGCAGCCACGGCGGACTAGCGGGAGGGACGACTCTTCATGAGCAGTTCTTC.

The CDR3, as DNA: TGTGCCAGCAGCTTAGGGGGGGAGCCGAACACTGAAGCTTTCTTT. Amino acids: CASSLGGEPNTEAFF. J is TRBJ1-1 and V is TRBV7-6; D may be TRBD1 (5 bases). Trimming shortened V by 1 base and J by 1 base, and 10 bases separated the two germline ends. Looked up from germline, CDR1 is SGHVS and CDR2 is FNYEAQ. This CDR3 is 15 amino acids long. The full variable domain, rest sourced from reference TRBV7-6 and TRBJ1-1, is GAGVSQSPRYKVTKRGQDVALRCDPISGHVSLYWYRQALGQGPEFLTYFNYEAQQDKSGLPNDRFSAERPEGSISTLTIQRTEQRDSAMYRCASSLGGEPNTEAFFGQGTRLTVV.

CDR3 sequence: CATELAGELQETQYF. The CDR3 DNA sequence: TGTGCCACAGAACTAGCGGGAGAGCTCCAAGAGACCCAGTACTTC. V usage is TRBV2 and J usage is TRBJ2-5; 11 bases fit TRBD2. Germline V gene sequence: CDR1 SNHLY, CDR2 FYNNEI. Losses at the gene ends were 10 bases for V and 1 base for J; bases not matched to a gene: 8. The CDR3 consists of 15 residues.